These 22 T cell receptor beta chains were all obtained from the same sample, sequenced in a study of CXCR3-negative and CXCR3-positive naive CD8 T cells. UMI-labeled TRB cDNA libraries were prepared by 5' RACE. No DNA is given; TCRdb re-called the 5' RACE reads and lists each CDR3 protein once. The sample's table shows tens of thousands of distinct CDR3 sequences. Sequencing input: memory CD8+ T cells from blood. All receptors derive from a human donor in good health. Some clones in this sample may be carry-over from other donors' samples.

The chain couples TRBV6-6 to TRBJ2-1; TCRdb calls TRBD2, which cannot be checked without DNA. CDR3 size: 19 residues. CDR1 is MNHNY, CDR2 SVGAGI, per germline (reference sequence). CDR3 residues: CASSLRAVSSGGSYNEQFF.

The V and J genes are TRBV4-3 and TRBJ2-3; TCRdb's D call, TRBD1, is unchecked because there is no DNA. CDR1 and CDR2 (germline): LGHNA, YSLEER. The CDR3 totals 16 residues. CDR3 region: CASTGFLQGFADTQYF.

The chain uses TRBV14 and TRBJ2-1; TCRdb's D call of TRBD2 is untestable without DNA. The CDR3 contains 17 residues. Looked up from germline, CDR1 is SGHDN and CDR2 is FVKESK. Here the CDR3 reads CASSRRTSGKSYNEQFF.

The CDR3 region is CASSYSSRNLEAFF. The chain employs TRBV6-5 and TRBJ1-1. The CDR3 is 14 amino acids. CDR1 is MNHEY, CDR2 SVGAGI, per germline.

This clonotype counts as medium-sized by frequency. The genes are TRBV4-1 and TRBJ1-5; with no DNA, the TCRdb D assignment of TRBD1 cannot be verified. The CDR3 covers 15 residues. Germline CDR1 MGHRA, CDR2 YSYEKL. This CDR3 is CASSQSRQVNQPQHF.

J is TRBJ2-7 and V is TRBV20-1; no DNA is available, so the TRBD1 call from TCRdb remains unchecked. Germline CDR1 DFQATT, CDR2 SNEGSKA (reference sequence). This CDR3 region has 15 residues. The CDR3 protein is CRADEGAGSTYEQYF.

The chain is built from TRBV29-1 and TRBJ2-1; TCRdb outputs TRBD2, but without DNA this stays unchecked. Germline CDR1 and CDR2: SQVTM and ANQGSEA. CDR3 length: 12 residues. CDR3: CSVPSEGTEQFF.

This chain uses TRBV4-3 with TRBJ2-3; TCRdb outputs TRBD2, but without DNA this stays unchecked. This CDR3 is built from 16 residues. Germline loops: CDR1 LGHNA, CDR2 YSLEER. The CDR3 reads CASSQGTGTTANTQYF.

J is TRBJ2-3 and V is TRBV28; TCRdb names TRBD2, which stays unverified in the absence of DNA. In germline, CDR1 is MDHEN, CDR2 SYDVKM. The CDR3 is 17 amino acids. This CDR3 is CASSYLLAGDFTDTQYF. Full variable domain (outside the CDR3, taken from reference TRBV28 and TRBJ2-3): DVKVTQSSRYLVKRTGEKVFLECVQDMDHENMFWYRQDPGLGLRLIYFSYDVKMKEKGDIPEGYSVSREKKERFSLILESASTNQTSMYLCASSYLLAGDFTDTQYFGPGTRLTVL.

The genes are TRBV7-9 and TRBJ2-7. Germline V gene lookup returns CDR1 SEHNR and CDR2 FQNEAQ (reference sequence). The CDR3 is made up of 11 amino acids. The CDR3 here is CASSLSNEQYF.

The gene calls are TRBV7-9 and TRBJ1-1; as DNA is missing, the TRBD1 call by TCRdb cannot be tested. The germline gives CDR1 SEHNR, CDR2 FQNEAQ (reference sequence). The CDR3 length is 15 residues. The CDR3 protein is CATERNRRLNTEAFF.

V and J are TRBV14 and TRBJ2-3. The germline V gene encodes CDR1 SGHDN and CDR2 FVKESK. This CDR3 region has 14 residues. CDR3 amino acids: CASSEPEEGYTQYF.

The V gene is TRBV6-2 or TRBV6-3, the J gene TRBJ2-1; TCRdb lists TRBD1, though no DNA is available to test this call. From germline, CDR1 is MNHEY and CDR2 SVGEGT. CDR3 length: 18 residues. CDR3 amino acids: CASSYSSDGTGAWNEQFF.

The CDR3 spells CSANRLLQGFVYEQYF. The gene calls are TRBV20-1 and TRBJ2-7; TCRdb proposes TRBD1, but this gene call is untestable without DNA. The germline gives CDR1 DFQATT, CDR2 SNEGSKA (reference sequence). The CDR3 runs 16 residues.

This chain joins TRBV29-1 and TRBJ2-3; absent DNA, TCRdb's TRBD2 call cannot be checked. The CDR3 consists of 14 residues. The germline V gene encodes CDR1 SQVTM and CDR2 ANQGSEA. The chain's CDR3 is CSHGLAGDADTQYF.

CDR3 sequence reads: CASSPGQGGPYEQYF. The chain joins TRBV5-1 to TRBJ2-7; TCRdb names TRBD1, which stays unverified in the absence of DNA. Germline assignment: CDR1 SGHRS and CDR2 YFSETQ. CDR3 length equals 15 residues.

The chain couples TRBV6-2 or TRBV6-3 to TRBJ2-1; TCRdb picks TRBD1, but there is no DNA to check that call. The CDR3 totals 15 residues. CDR1 is MNHEY and CDR2 is SVGEGT in the germline V gene. The chain's CDR3 is CASRRYPGRDNEQFF.

The chain employs TRBV7-3 and TRBJ2-7; the D call of TRBD1 rests on TCRdb alone, since no DNA is present to check it. The length of the CDR3 is 15 residues. Per germline, CDR1 SGHTA and CDR2 FQGTGA. The CDR3 loop reads CASSLRPGQELRKYF.

CDR3 protein: CASSLGTGSSYEQYF. The chain is built from TRBV7-6 and TRBJ2-7. The germline CDR1 and CDR2 sequences are SGHVS and FNYEAQ. This CDR3 contains 15 residues.

J is TRBJ2-7 and V is TRBV28. CDR3 length equals 15 residues. Germline-derived CDR1 and CDR2 are MDHEN and SYDVKM. CDR3 sequence: CASSLRRSSSYEQYF.

The chain couples TRBV14 to TRBJ2-1. This CDR3 contains 15 residues. Germline V lookup: CDR1 SGHDN, CDR2 FVKESK. The CDR3: CASSQAFYSYNEQFF.

The J gene is TRBJ2-5, the V gene TRBV7-9; the D call from TCRdb, TRBD1, cannot be confirmed without DNA. The CDR3 totals 15 residues. Germline V gene data show CDR1 as SEHNR and CDR2 as FQNEAQ (reference sequence). The CDR3 here is CASSLGQGQYLDQYF.